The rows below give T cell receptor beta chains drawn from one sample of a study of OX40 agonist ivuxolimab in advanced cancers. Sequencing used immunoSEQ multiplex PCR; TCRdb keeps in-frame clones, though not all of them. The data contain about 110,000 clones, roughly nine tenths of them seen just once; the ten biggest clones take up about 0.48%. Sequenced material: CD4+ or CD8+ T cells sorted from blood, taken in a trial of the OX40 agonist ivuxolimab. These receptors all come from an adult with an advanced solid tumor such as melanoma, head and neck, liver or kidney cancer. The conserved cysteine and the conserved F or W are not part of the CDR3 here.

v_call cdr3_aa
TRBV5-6 ASSFPTFGNTIY
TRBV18 ASSPNPIQGNSNYGYT
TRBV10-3 AIRKGTDYEQY
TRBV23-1 ASKKGRTYMNTEAF
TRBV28 ASSSPSGARTEAF
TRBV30 AWSRLAGAQETQY
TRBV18 ASSRTDLQETQY
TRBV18 ASSPPSSYNSPLH
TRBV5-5 ASSLGPNTEAF
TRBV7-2 ASSFLERNTEAF
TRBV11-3 ASSLATGGSEQY
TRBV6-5 ASSTGTGRSPLH
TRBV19 ASSRQGSWETQY
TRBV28 ASSLGTSPYEQY
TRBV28 ASSLAGGTYEQY
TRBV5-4 ASSFTRSSGNTIY
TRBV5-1 ASSLDPGSSYNEQF
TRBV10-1 ASSESGGGVSVPDTQY
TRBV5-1 ASSLVGSDYEQY
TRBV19 ASLDLGLSNQPQH
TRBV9 ASSPPTGQETQY
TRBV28 ASSLYNEQF
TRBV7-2 ASSSRQNNYGYT
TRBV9 ASSVGGGGAYEQF
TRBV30 ALFGGGYEKLF
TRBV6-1 ASSLAGGGTDTQY
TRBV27 ASSLSLAGGPPEQF
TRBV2 ASIMQGVTGELF
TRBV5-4 ASSQRMNTEAF
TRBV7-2 ASSPRVQAGNTIY
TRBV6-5 ASSYSGTGGETQY
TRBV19 ASSIGRDYEQY
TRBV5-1 ASSFGHTSSGNTIY
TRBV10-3 AISEAGGRNEQF
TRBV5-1 ASQAPASTGELF
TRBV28 ASNSELAGSQF
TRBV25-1 ASSENQGRGELF
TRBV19 ASSIGQQQPQH
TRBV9 ASSVASAGPLGEQY
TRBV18 ASSPGYLDEKLF
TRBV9 ASSVGGNMNTEAF
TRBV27 ASSSTGLTSYEQY
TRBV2 ASSEQGGSYNEQF
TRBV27 ASSLGGFNNSPLH
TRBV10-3 AISEQGAGNQPQH
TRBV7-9 ASSLAVGTDNQPQH
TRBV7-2 ASSLAVYNEQF
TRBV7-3 ASAGGGAADTQY
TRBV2 ASSEAGLARN
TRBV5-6 ASSLAGNGQPQH
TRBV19 PDSSSYEQY
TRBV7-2 ASSPRATNTEAF
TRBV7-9 ASREGRFGANVLT
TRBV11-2 ASSTRLAGVDTQY
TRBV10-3 AISEAGTPGGYT
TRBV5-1 ASSSRGPEDEQY
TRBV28 ASSFSRVSGNTIY
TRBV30 AATGGGANVLT
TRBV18 ASSTGEGQPQH
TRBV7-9 ASTPGLAIDEQY